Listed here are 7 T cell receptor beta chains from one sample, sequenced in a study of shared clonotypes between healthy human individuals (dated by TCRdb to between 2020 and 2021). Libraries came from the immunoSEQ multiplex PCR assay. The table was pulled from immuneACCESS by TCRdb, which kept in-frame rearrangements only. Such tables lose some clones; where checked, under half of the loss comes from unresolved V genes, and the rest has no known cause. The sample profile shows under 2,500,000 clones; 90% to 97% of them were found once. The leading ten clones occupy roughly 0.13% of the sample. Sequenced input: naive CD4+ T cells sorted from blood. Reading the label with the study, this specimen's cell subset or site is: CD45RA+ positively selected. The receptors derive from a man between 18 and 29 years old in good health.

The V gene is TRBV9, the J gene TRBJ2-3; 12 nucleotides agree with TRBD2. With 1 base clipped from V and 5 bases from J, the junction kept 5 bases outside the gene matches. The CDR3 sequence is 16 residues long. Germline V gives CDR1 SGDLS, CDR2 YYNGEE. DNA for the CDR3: TGTGCCAGCAGCGTATCTAGCGGGAGGGCCCTAGATACGCAGTATTTT. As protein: CASSVSSGRALDTQYF.

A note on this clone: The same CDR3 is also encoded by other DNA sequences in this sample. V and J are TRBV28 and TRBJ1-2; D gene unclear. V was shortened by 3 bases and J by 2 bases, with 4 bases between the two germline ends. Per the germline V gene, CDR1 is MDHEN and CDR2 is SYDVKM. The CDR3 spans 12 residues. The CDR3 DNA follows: TGTGCCAGCAGTTTGTCCAACTATGGCTACACCTTC. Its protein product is CASSLSNYGYTF.

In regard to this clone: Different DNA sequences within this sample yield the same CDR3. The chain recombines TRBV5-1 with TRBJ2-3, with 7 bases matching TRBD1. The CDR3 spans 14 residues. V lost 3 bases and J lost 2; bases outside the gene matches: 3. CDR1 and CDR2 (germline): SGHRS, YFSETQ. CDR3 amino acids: CASSSGTVTDTQYF. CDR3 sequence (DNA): TGCGCCAGCAGCTCCGGGACAGTCACAGATACGCAGTATTTT. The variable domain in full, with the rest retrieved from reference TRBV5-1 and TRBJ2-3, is KAGVTQTPRYLIKTRGQQVTLSCSPISGHRSVSWYQQTPGQGLQFLFEYFSETQRNKGNFPGRFSGRQFSNSRSEMNVSTLELGDSALYLCASSSGTVTDTQYFGPGTRLTVL.

Here the CDR3 reads CASSLTRGEQYF. The CDR3 DNA is TGTGCCAGCAGCCTTACTAGGGGCGAGCAGTACTTC. The chain uses TRBV5-8 and TRBJ2-7; D may match TRBD1 or TRBD2 (5 bases each). The CDR3 runs to 12 residues. Germline CDR1 is SGHTS and CDR2 is YDEGEE. Trimming stripped 4 bases from V and 6 bases from J, with 11 bases between. Combining the CDR3 with reference TRBV5-8 and TRBJ2-7 gives the whole variable domain EAGVTQSPTHLIKTRGQQATLRCSPISGHTSVYWYQQALGLGLQFLLWYDEGEERNRGNFPPRFSGRQFPNYSSELNVNALELEDSALYLCASSLTRGEQYFGPGTRLTVT.

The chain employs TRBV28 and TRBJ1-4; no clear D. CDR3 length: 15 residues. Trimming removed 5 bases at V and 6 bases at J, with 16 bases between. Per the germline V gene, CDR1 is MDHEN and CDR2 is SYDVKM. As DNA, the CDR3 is TGTGCCAGCAGTCCGCGGCCAGGTCGGGATGAAAAACTGTTTTTT. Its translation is CASSPRPGRDEKLFF.

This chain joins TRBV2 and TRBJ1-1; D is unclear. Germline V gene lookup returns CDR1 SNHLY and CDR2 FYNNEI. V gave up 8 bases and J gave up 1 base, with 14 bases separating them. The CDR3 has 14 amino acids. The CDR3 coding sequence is TGTGCCAGCCGTGTAGTGGAGGGGAACACTGAAGCTTTCTTT. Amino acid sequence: CASRVVEGNTEAFF.

The DNA of the CDR3 is TGTGCCAGCAGTTCTGGGACAGGGCACTACGAGCAGTACTTC. This encodes CASSSGTGHYEQYF. V and J are TRBV27 and TRBJ2-7, with 9 nucleotides matching TRBD1. The germline gives CDR1 MNHEY, CDR2 SMNVEV (reference sequence). V shed 4 bases and J 3 bases; nucleotides not matched to a gene: 4. The CDR3 length is 14 residues.